This TCR beta chain is from a study of control samples from healthy donors and cancer patients (dated by TCRdb to the early 2020s). Sequences MGHRA (CDR1) and YSYEKL (CDR2) are obtained from the germline V gene. CDR3 length: 13 amino acids, cysteine to phenylalanine. Only the CDR3 DNA stays, 39 bases, in frame from base 1. Trimming takes 1 base from V and 7 bases from J, and the germline ends sit 10 bases apart. To prepare the library, the immunoSEQ multiplex PCR assay was applied. Entries here come from immuneACCESS through TCRdb and include only in-frame sequences with V and J called. Some clones fail to appear in such tables; in the studies checked, an unresolved V gene covers under half of the shortfall, and the cause of the remainder is unknown. Here the sample has about 180,000 clones; around 91% occur a single time. More than 1.3% of the sample belongs to the ten largest clones. Regarding this clone: The antigen this receptor binds is unknown. Qualities for individual bases were not recorded, and no much larger clone is one base off.

This TCR was recovered from a woman aged 50 to 65 in good health. Specimen: blood. The V gene is TRBV4-1 and the J gene is TRBJ2-5, with no reliable assignment of the D segment. CDR3 protein: CASSQALEGTQYF. The DNA sequence is TGCGCCAGCAGCCAAGCCCTAGAAGGGACCCAGTACTTC.